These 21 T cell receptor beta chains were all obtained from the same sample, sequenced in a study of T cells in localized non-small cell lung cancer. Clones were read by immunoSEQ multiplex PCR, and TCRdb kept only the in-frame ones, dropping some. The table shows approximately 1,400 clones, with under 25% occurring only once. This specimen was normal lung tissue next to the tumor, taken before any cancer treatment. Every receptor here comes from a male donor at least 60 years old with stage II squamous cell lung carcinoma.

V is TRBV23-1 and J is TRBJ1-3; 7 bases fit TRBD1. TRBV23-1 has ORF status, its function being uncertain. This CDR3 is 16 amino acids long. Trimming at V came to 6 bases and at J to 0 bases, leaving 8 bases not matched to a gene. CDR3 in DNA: TGCGCCAGCAGCAATGACAGGGTACGCTCTGGAAACACCATATATTTT. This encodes CASSNDRVRSGNTIYF.

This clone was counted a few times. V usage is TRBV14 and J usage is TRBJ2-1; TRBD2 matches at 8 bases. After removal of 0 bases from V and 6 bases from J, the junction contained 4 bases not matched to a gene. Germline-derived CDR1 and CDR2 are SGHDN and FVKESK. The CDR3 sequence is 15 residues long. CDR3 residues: CASSQEGLGANEQFF. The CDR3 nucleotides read TGTGCCAGCAGCCAAGAGGGACTAGGCGCCAATGAGCAGTTCTTC.

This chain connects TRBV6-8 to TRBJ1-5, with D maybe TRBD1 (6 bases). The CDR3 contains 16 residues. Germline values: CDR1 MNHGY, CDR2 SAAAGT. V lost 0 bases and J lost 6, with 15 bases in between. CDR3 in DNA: TGTGCCAGCAGTTACTCGAGGCAGGGGTCGGGTCAGCCCCAGCATTTT. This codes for CASSYSRQGSGQPQHF.

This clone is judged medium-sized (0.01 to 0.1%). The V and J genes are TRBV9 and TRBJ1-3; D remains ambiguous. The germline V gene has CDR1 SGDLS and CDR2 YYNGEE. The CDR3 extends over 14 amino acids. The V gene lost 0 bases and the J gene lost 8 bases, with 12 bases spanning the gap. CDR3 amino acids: CASSVGQKGDTIYF. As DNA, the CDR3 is TGTGCCAGCAGCGTAGGACAAAAGGGAGACACCATATATTTT.

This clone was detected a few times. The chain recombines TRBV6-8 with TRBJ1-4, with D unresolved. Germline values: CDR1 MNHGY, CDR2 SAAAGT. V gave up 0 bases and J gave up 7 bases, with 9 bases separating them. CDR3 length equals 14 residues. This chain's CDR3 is CASSYSRGPEKLFF. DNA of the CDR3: TGTGCCAGCAGTTACTCGAGAGGTCCTGAAAAACTGTTTTTT.

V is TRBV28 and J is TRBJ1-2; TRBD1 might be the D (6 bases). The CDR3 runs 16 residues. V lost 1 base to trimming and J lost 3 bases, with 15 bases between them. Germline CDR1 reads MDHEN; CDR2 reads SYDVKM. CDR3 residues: CASSLLGTPRDYGYTF. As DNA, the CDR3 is TGTGCCAGCAGTTTATTAGGGACACCGAGGGACTATGGCTACACCTTC.

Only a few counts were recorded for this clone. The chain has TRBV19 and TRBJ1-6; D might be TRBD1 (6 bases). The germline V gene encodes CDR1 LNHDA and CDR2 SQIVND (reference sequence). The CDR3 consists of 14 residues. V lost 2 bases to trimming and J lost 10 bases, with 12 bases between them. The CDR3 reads CASSIPTGNSPLHF. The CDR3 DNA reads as TGTGCCAGTAGTATACCGACAGGCAACTCACCCCTCCACTTT.

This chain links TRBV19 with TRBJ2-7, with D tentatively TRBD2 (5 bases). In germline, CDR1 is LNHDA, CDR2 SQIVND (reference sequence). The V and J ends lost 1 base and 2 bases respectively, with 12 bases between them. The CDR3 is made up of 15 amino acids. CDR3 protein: CASSIASGVTYEQYF. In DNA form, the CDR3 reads TGTGCCAGTAGTATAGCGAGCGGAGTTACCTACGAGCAGTACTTC.

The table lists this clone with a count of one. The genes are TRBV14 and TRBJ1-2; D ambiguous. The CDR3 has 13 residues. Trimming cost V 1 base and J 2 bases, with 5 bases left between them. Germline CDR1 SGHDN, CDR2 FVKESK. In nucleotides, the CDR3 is TGTGCCAGCAGCCAAGCACTAAACTATGGCTACACCTTC. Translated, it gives CASSQALNYGYTF.

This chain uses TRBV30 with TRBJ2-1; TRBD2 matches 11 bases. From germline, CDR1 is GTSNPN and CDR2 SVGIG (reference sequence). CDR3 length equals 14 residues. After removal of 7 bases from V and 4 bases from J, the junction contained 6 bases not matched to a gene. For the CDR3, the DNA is TGTGCCTTCCAGACTAGCGGGATATACAATGAGCAGTTCTTC. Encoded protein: CAFQTSGIYNEQFF.

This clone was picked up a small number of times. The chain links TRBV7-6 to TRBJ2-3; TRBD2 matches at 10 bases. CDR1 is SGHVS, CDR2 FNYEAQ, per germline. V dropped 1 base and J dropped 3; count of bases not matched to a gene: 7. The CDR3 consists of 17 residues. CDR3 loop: CASSLVVPSGRTDTQYF. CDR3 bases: TGTGCCAGCAGCTTAGTTGTGCCTAGCGGGAGAACAGATACGCAGTATTTT.

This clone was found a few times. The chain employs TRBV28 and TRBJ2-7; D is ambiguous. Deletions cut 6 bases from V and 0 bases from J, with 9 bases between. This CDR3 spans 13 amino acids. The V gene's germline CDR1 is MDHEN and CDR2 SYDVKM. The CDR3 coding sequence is TGTGCCAGCAGCCCTCCCAGCTCCTACGAGCAGTACTTC. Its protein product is CASSPPSSYEQYF.

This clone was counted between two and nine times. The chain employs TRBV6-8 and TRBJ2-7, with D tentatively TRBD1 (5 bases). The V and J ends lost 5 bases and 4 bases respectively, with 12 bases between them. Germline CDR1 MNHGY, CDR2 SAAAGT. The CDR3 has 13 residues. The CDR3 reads CASSEFRVYEQYF. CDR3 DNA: TGTGCCAGCAGTGAGTTCAGGGTGTACGAGCAGTACTTC.

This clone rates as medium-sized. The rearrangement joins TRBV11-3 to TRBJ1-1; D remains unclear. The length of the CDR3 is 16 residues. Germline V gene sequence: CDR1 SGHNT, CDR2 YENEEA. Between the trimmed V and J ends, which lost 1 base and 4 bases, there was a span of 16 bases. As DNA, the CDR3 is TGTGCCAGCAGCTTAGGTCCTGGAGGGTATGGCACTGAAGCTTTCTTT. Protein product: CASSLGPGGYGTEAFF. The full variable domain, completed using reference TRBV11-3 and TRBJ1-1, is EAGVVQSPRYKIIEKKQPVAFWCNPISGHNTLYWYLQNLGQGPELLIRYENEEAVDDSQLPKDRFSAERLKGVDSTLKIQPAELGDSAVYLCASSLGPGGYGTEAFFGQGTRLTVV.

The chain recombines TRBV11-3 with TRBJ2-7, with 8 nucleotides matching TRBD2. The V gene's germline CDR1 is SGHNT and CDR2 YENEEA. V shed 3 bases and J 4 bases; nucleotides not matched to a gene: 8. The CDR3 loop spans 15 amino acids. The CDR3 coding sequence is TGTGCCAGCAGCTTTGGGAGTAGCGGGGCTTACGAGCAGTACTTC. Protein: CASSFGSSGAYEQYF.

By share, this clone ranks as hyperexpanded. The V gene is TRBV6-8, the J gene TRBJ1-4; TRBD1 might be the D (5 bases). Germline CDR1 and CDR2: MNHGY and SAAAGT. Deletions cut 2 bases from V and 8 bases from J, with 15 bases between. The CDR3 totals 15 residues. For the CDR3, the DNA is TGTGCCAGCAGTTACCTGGCAGGGAGGGGAGAAAAACTGTTTTTT. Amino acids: CASSYLAGRGEKLFF.

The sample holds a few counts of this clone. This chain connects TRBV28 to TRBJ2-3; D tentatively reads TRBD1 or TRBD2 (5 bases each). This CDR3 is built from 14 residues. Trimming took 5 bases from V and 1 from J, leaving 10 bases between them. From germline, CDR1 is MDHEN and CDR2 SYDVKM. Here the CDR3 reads CASSIQGRTDTQYF. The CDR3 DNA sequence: TGTGCCAGCAGTATCCAGGGACGCACAGATACGCAGTATTTT.

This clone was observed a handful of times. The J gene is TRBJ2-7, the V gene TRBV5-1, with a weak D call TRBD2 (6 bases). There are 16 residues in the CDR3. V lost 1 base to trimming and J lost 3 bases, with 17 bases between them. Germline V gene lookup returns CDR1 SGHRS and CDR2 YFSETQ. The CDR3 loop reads CASSLNPPGLNYEQYF. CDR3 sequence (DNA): TGCGCCAGCAGCTTGAACCCACCGGGACTTAACTACGAGCAGTACTTC.

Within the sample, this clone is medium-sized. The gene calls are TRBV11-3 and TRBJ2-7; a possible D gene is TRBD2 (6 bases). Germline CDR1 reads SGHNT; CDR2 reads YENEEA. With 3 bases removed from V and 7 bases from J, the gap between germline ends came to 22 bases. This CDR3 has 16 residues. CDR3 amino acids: CASSFVNIGRNGEQYF. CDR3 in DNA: TGTGCCAGCAGCTTCGTCAATATTGGGAGGAACGGGGAGCAGTACTTC.

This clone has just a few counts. This CDR3 reads CASSYQGVSYEQYF. CDR3 in DNA: TGTGCCAGCAGTTACCAAGGGGTTTCCTACGAGCAGTACTTC. The chain carries TRBV6-8 and TRBJ2-7; weak D call: TRBD1 (5 bases). The CDR3 is 14 amino acids. In germline, CDR1 is MNHGY, CDR2 SAAAGT. Trimming took off 2 bases at V and 1 base at J, with 9 bases between the two ends.

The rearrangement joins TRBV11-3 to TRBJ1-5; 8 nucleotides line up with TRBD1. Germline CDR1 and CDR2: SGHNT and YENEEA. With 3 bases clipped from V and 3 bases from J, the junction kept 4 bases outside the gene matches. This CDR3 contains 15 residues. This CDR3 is CASSFGTGDNQPQHF. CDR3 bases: TGTGCCAGCAGCTTCGGGACAGGCGACAATCAGCCCCAGCATTTT.